One sample yielded the 22 T cell receptor beta chains listed below, sequenced in a study of cytomegalovirus exposure and HLA in healthy donors. It was with 60 Vbeta and 13 Jbeta primers that the PCR ran. Assay: immunoSEQ multiplex PCR; the TCRdb copy retains only in-frame clones and omits some. The sample contains around 150,000 clones, roughly 82% of which appear only once. Material: PBMCs. These receptors came from a girl between 10 and 17 years old in good health and CMV-seropositive.

The J gene is TRBJ1-1, the V gene TRBV5-1, with a weak D call TRBD1 (5 bases). Germline lookup yields CDR1 SGHRS and CDR2 YFSETQ. The CDR3 extends over 13 amino acids. The germline V and J ends were trimmed by 3 bases and 1 base, with 7 bases remaining between them. The DNA of the CDR3 is TGCGCCAGCAGCTGGACAAGGAACACTGAAGCTTTCTTT. Translation: CASSWTRNTEAFF.

The rearrangement joins TRBV10-3 to TRBJ1-2; the match to TRBD1 covers 10 bases. From germline, CDR1 is ENHRY and CDR2 SYGVKD. The CDR3 is 15 amino acids. The V gene end was trimmed by 6 bases and the J gene end by 7 bases; junction bases not matched to a gene: 11. CDR3 loop: CAIRAIGTGEAGYTF. The CDR3 coding sequence is TGTGCCATCAGGGCCATCGGGACAGGGGAGGCTGGCTACACCTTC.

This chain uses TRBV5-1 with TRBJ2-1; tentative D call: TRBD2 (5 bases). Trimming stripped 1 base from V and 6 bases from J, with 17 bases between. The CDR3 runs 16 residues. Germline lookup yields CDR1 SGHRS and CDR2 YFSETQ. The CDR3 region is CASSLIGVGGGNEQFF. The CDR3 DNA follows: TGCGCCAGCAGCTTGATTGGGGTAGGAGGCGGCAATGAGCAGTTCTTC.

The CDR3 DNA reads as TGTGCCAGCTCACAGGACAGGGGCGTTTACAATGAGCAGTTCTTC. Protein sequence: CASSQDRGVYNEQFF. The chain employs TRBV18 and TRBJ2-1; the match to TRBD1 covers 9 bases. The CDR3 runs 15 residues. Losses at the gene ends were 4 bases for V and 4 bases for J; bases not matched to a gene: 5. Per the germline V gene, CDR1 is KGHSH and CDR2 is LQKENI.

This clone has more than one count but fewer than ten. The J gene is TRBJ1-1, the V gene TRBV25-1, with D unresolved. Trimming removed 4 bases at V and 5 bases at J, with 8 bases between. The CDR3 extends over 12 amino acids. Germline values: CDR1 MGHDK, CDR2 SYGVNS. The DNA of the CDR3 is TGTGCCAGCAGTGGGTCGGGGACTGAAGCTTTCTTT. Amino acids: CASSGSGTEAFF.

The count of this clone is one. The chain uses TRBV5-1 and TRBJ2-7, with D perhaps TRBD1 (6 bases). The ends were cut back, 0 bases at V and 2 bases at J, with 9 bases in the middle. Germline CDR1 reads SGHRS; CDR2 reads YFSETQ. This CDR3 has 14 residues. The chain's CDR3 is CASSLVQGAYEQYF. For the CDR3, the DNA is TGCGCCAGCAGCTTGGTACAGGGTGCCTACGAGCAGTACTTC.

The chain is built from TRBV5-1 and TRBJ1-2; 8 bases line up with TRBD1. V dropped 4 bases and J dropped 6; count of bases not matched to a gene: 8. The germline CDR1 and CDR2 sequences are SGHRS and YFSETQ. The CDR3 contains 14 residues. CDR3 loop: CASSQGQGNDGYTF. The CDR3 DNA sequence: TGCGCCAGCAGCCAAGGACAGGGTAATGATGGCTACACCTTC.

This chain links TRBV6-1 with TRBJ2-2; tentative D call: TRBD1 (5 bases). The length of the CDR3 is 15 residues. V dropped 1 base and J dropped 2 bases, with 8 bases sitting between them. CDR1 is MNHNS and CDR2 is SASEGT in the germline V gene. The CDR3 protein is CASSEVQVNTGELFF. CDR3 DNA: TGTGCCAGCAGTGAAGTACAGGTTAACACCGGGGAGCTGTTTTTT.

The chain links TRBV15 to TRBJ2-3, with 10 bases aligning to TRBD1. The trim removed 3 bases at V and 4 bases at J, leaving 1 base unmatched. This CDR3 contains 14 residues. Germline CDR1 reads LNHNV; CDR2 reads YYDKDF (reference sequence). The CDR3 region is CATSRDRGSDTQYF. As DNA, the CDR3 is TGTGCCACCAGCAGGGACAGGGGGTCAGATACGCAGTATTTT.

A few counts support this clone. The chain carries TRBV4-3 and TRBJ2-2; D is possibly TRBD1 (6 bases). Trimming took off 1 base at V and 7 bases at J, with 13 bases between the two ends. The CDR3 is 15 residues long. Germline V gene data show CDR1 as LGHNA and CDR2 as YSLEER. CDR3 sequence: CASSQVLQGGGELFF. The CDR3 nucleotides read TGCGCCAGCAGCCAAGTACTACAGGGCGGCGGGGAGCTGTTTTTT.

J is TRBJ2-2 and V is TRBV28; 7 bases fit TRBD2. This CDR3 is 15 amino acids long. Germline V gene sequence: CDR1 MDHEN, CDR2 SYDVKM. Trimming removed 6 bases from V and 2 bases from J; junction bases left unmatched: 6. CDR3 in DNA: TGTGCCAGCAGCGGGGACTACATAAACACCGGGGAGCTGTTTTTT. It encodes CASSGDYINTGELFF.

The chain combines TRBV5-1 with TRBJ2-2, with TRBD1 identical over 7 bases. Losses at the gene ends were 4 bases for V and 5 bases for J; bases not matched to a gene: 11. CDR1 and CDR2 from the germline V gene are SGHRS and YFSETQ. This CDR3 has 16 amino acids. CDR3 region: CASSPTNRGGTGELFF. The CDR3 nucleotides read TGCGCCAGCAGCCCGACCAACAGGGGCGGGACCGGGGAGCTGTTTTTT.

This chain links TRBV5-8 with TRBJ2-5, with no clear D. The DNA matches TRBJ2-7 better at its end, which makes the J call doubtful. The CDR3 is 11 residues long. The germline CDR1 and CDR2 sequences are SGHTS and YDEGEE. The CDR3 DNA sequence: TGTGCCAGCAGCTTGCGCGTCGAGCAGTACTTC. It encodes CASSLRVEQYF.

This chain connects TRBV28 to TRBJ1-2, with D uncertain. The germline gives CDR1 MDHEN, CDR2 SYDVKM. This CDR3 is built from 13 residues. Trimming stripped 5 bases from V and 8 bases from J, with 15 bases between. CDR3 amino acids: CASSTTGVGGYTF. The CDR3 nucleotides are TGTGCCAGCAGTACAACCGGGGTGGGCGGCTACACCTTC.

The J gene is TRBJ1-2, the V gene TRBV6-4, with 10 bases fitting TRBD1. The CDR3 runs 14 residues. Trimming took 6 bases from V and 4 from J; bases not matched to a gene: 5. CDR1 MRHNA and CDR2 SNTAGT come from the germline V gene. CDR3 nucleotides: TGTGCCAGCAGACCTGACAGGGGGCCCTATGGCTACACCTTC. Protein: CASRPDRGPYGYTF.

The J gene is TRBJ2-1, the V gene TRBV27; 8 nucleotides match TRBD2. Germline values: CDR1 MNHEY, CDR2 SMNVEV (reference sequence). J was trimmed by 3 bases and V by 4 bases; bases with no gene match: 14. CDR3 length: 18 residues. DNA of the CDR3: TGTGCCAGCAGTTCGGGAGGGCCGGGTCTATCCGGCTACAATGAGCAGTTCTTC. This encodes CASSSGGPGLSGYNEQFF.

This clone occurred a few times. This rearrangement joins TRBV30 to TRBJ1-1; D ambiguous. The CDR3 sequence is 11 residues long. Germline-derived CDR1 and CDR2 are GTSNPN and SVGIG (reference sequence). V gave up 3 bases and J gave up 5 bases, with 7 bases separating them. CDR3 sequence reads: CAWSPGTEAFF. CDR3 DNA sequence: TGTGCCTGGAGCCCCGGTACTGAAGCTTTCTTT.

Here the CDR3 DNA reads TGTGCCAGCAGCTCACGGACAGGAGGGACGGAAAAACTGTTTTTT. This codes for CASSSRTGGTEKLFF. J is TRBJ1-4 and V is TRBV5-4, with 7 bases that match TRBD1. The CDR3 loop spans 15 amino acids. Germline V lookup: CDR1 SGHNT, CDR2 YYREEE (reference sequence). The ends lost 3 bases at V and 8 bases at J; junction bases unmatched: 10.

This rearrangement joins TRBV6-5 to TRBJ1-6, with D unresolved. The CDR3 is 15 amino acids. Trimming took off 4 bases at V and 5 bases at J, with 12 bases between the two ends. Per the germline V gene, CDR1 is MNHEY and CDR2 is SVGAGI. As DNA, the CDR3 is TGTGCCAGCAGTTTAAGAGGAAATAATAATTCACCCCTCCACTTT. It encodes CASSLRGNNNSPLHF.

J is TRBJ2-5 and V is TRBV28, with D possibly matching TRBD2 (6 bases). V lost 5 bases to trimming and J lost 5 bases, with 12 bases between them. Germline CDR1 is MDHEN and CDR2 is SYDVKM. The CDR3 is made up of 13 amino acids. CDR3 coding DNA: TGTGCCAGCAGTCTGGGGGGTTTGGAGACCCAGTACTTC. Encoded protein: CASSLGGLETQYF.

This chain connects TRBV6-1 to TRBJ2-7; 10 positions match TRBD2. CDR1 is MNHNS, CDR2 SASEGT, per germline. V lost 2 bases and J lost 2; bases outside the gene matches: 0. The length of the CDR3 is 14 residues. This chain's CDR3 is CASSELAGAYEQYF. For the CDR3, the DNA is TGTGCCAGCAGTGAACTAGCGGGAGCCTACGAGCAGTACTTC.

The chain links TRBV9 to TRBJ1-3, with D possibly matching TRBD1 (6 bases). The V and J ends lost 5 bases and 4 bases respectively, with 16 bases between them. The CDR3 is made up of 15 amino acids. Germline assignment: CDR1 SGDLS and CDR2 YYNGEE. The chain's CDR3 is CASRKEGEPGNTIYF. The DNA of the CDR3 is TGTGCCAGCAGAAAAGAGGGGGAACCGGGAAACACCATATATTTT. The whole variable domain, remainder taken from reference TRBV9 and TRBJ1-3, is DSGVTQTPKHLITATGQRVTLRCSPRSGDLSVYWYQQSLDQGLQFLIQYYNGEERAKGNILERFSAQQFPDLHSELNLSSLELGDSALYFCASRKEGEPGNTIYFGEGSWLTVV.